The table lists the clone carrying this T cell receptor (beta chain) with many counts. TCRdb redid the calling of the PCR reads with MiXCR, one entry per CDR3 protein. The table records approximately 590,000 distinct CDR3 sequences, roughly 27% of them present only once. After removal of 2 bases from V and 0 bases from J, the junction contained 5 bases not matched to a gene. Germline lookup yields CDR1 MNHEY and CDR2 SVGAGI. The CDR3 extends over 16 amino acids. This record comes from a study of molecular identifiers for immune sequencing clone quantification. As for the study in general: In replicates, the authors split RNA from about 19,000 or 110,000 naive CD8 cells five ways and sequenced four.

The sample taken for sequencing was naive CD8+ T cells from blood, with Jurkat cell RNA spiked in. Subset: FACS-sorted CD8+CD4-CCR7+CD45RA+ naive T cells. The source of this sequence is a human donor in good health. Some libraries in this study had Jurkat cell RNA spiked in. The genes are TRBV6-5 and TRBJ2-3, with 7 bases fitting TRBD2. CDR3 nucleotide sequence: TGTGCCAGCAGTTACGGGTCTAGCGGTAGCACAGATACGCAGTATTTT. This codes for CASSYGSSGSTDTQYF.